The T cell receptor beta chain described here comes from a study of regulatory T cells in long-lasting Graves disease. About this clonotype: This may be a read error: a much more frequent sequence differs by one nucleotide.

Time point noted: persistent/refractory GD, antithyroid drugs over 5 years with positive TRAb. The TCR library was made from RNA that had been extracted from PBMCs in TRIzol. Investigators prepared the TCR beta libraries by applying iRepertoire HTBI primers and Arm-PCR of CDR3 regions. Via MiXCR, TCRdb re-called the multiplex PCR reads, giving one row per CDR3 protein. The sample carries 500,000 to 800,000 distinct CDR3 sequences, 25% to 30% recorded once. The sample in question was peripheral blood mononuclear cells (PBMCs), obtained when the disease was refractory, from a patient treated with antithyroid drugs. The receptor comes from a female donor with Graves disease.

CDR3: CASTLEPNTEAFF. CDR3 bases: TGTGCCAGCACCCTAGAGCCGAACACTGAAGCTTTCTTT. This chain connects TRBV6-1 to TRBJ1-1; D call uncertain. V dropped 7 bases and J dropped 1 base, with 10 bases sitting between them. Germline values: CDR1 MNHNS, CDR2 SASEGT. The CDR3 consists of 13 residues.